This is a list of T cell receptor beta chains from one sample in a study of T cells in narcolepsy. Sequencing was performed with immunoSEQ multiplex PCR; in TCRdb, only in-frame clones are kept and a portion is missing. The table has tens of thousands of clones, approximately 84% seen once. The sequenced sample consisted of CD45RA- memory CD4+ T cells from PBMCs. All receptors derive from a human donor with narcolepsy. Both conserved end residues are part of each CDR3. The D gene is left open where the match is weak. Clone size is stated in some rows and not others, as once, few, many or a class when expanded.

NA,NA,TRBV10-1,TRBJ2-4,TGCGCCAGCAGTAAGACAGAAGGAAACATTCAGTACTTC,CASSKTEGNIQYF
TRBD2,NA,TRBV6-1,TRBJ2-1,TGTGCCAGCAGTATTAGCGGGAGCTACAATGAGCAGTTCTTC,CASSISGSYNEQFF
NA,NA,TRBV29-1,TRBJ2-7,TGCAGCGTGCATATTTGGGGGGCTGGTGAGCAGTACTTC,CSVHIWGAGEQYF
NA,few,TRBV6-1,TRBJ1-2,TGTGCCAGCAGGGAAGTTTCCGCCTTAAACTATGGCTACACCTTC,CASREVSALNYGYTF
NA,NA,TRBV19,TRBJ1-3,TGTGCCAGTAGTGGAGGAGGAACCTACTCTGGAAACACCATATATTTT,CASSGGGTYSGNTIYF
TRBD2,NA,TRBV28,TRBJ2-1,TGTGCCAGCAGTTCCCGGGGAAGCGGGAGAGACAATGAGCAGTTCTTC,CASSSRGSGRDNEQFF
TRBD2,NA,TRBV9,TRBJ2-3,TGTGCCAGCAGCGTAGATAGGCTAGCGGCTAGCACAGATACGCAGTATTTT,CASSVDRLAASTDTQYF
NA,NA,TRBV5-1,TRBJ2-2,TGCGCCAGCAGAGGGACCGCCGGCGGGGAGCTGTTTTTT,CASRGTAGGELFF
NA,NA,TRBV28,TRBJ1-2,TGTGCCAGCATGGACCCCTATGGCTACACCTTC,CASMDPYGYTF
NA,few,TRBV2,TRBJ1-1,TGTGCCAGCAGAGGAATCAAAAGACAGCCGGGCATGAACACTGAAGCTTTCTTT,CASRGIKRQPGMNTEAFF
NA,NA,TRBV2,TRBJ1-1,TGTGCCAGCAGTGAAGGGTTCGAAGAGACTGAAGCTTTCTTT,CASSEGFEETEAFF
NA,NA,TRBV28,TRBJ1-1,TGTGCCAGCAGTTTGGTCCACACTGAAGCTTTCTTT,CASSLVHTEAFF
NA,NA,TRBV28,TRBJ1-3,TGTGCCAGCAGTTGGGACCGATCAAACTCTGGAAACACCATATATTTT,CASSWDRSNSGNTIYF
NA,NA,TRBV14,TRBJ2-7,TGTGCCAGCAGCCCCGCGAACTACGAGCAGTACTTC,CASSPANYEQYF
TRBD1,NA,TRBV28,TRBJ2-7,TGTGCCAGCACCTTGGGACAGGGGTTCTACGAGCAGTACTTC,CASTLGQGFYEQYF
NA,NA,TRBV9,TRBJ2-7,TGTGCCAGCAGTCAGATGGACTTATCCTACGAGCAGTACTTC,CASSQMDLSYEQYF
NA,NA,TRBV4-3,TRBJ1-4,TGCGCCAGCAGCCAGGTCAGGGGAACTGAAAAACTGTTTTTT,CASSQVRGTEKLFF
NA,NA,TRBV7-2,TRBJ2-5,TGTGCCAGCAGCTTAGTAACAGTTAAAGGGACCCAGTACTTC,CASSLVTVKGTQYF
NA,NA,TRBV2,TRBJ1-2,TGTGCCAGCAGCTTACAGGGCGGGGACTATGGCTACACCTTC,CASSLQGGDYGYTF
TRBD1,NA,TRBV6-5,TRBJ1-5,TGTGCCAGCAGTGGACAGGGGATCGGCAATCAGCCCCAGCATTTT,CASSGQGIGNQPQHF
NA,NA,TRBV10-3,TRBJ2-5,TGTGCCATCAGTCAGGGGGGGGAGACCCAGTACTTC,CAISQGGETQYF
NA,NA,TRBV19,TRBJ2-1,TGTGCCAGTAGTGTCAGGGGGGGTGAACAGTTCTTC,CASSVRGGEQFF
TRBD2,NA,TRBV5-4,TRBJ2-7,TGTGCCAGCAGCCCGGGACTAGCGGGAGTAAAGGGGAGGGAGCAGTACTTC,CASSPGLAGVKGREQYF
NA,NA,TRBV29-1,TRBJ2-1,TGCAGCGTTGAAGTTCAGAATGAGCAGTTCTTC,CSVEVQNEQFF
NA,NA,TRBV7-8,TRBJ1-1,TGTGCCAGCAGCGAGACACCTACCTCGCGGGGTTTGAACACTGAAGCTTTCTTT,CASSETPTSRGLNTEAFF
NA,NA,TRBV5-4,TRBJ2-7,TGTGCCAGCAGCCCGACAGGAGCCGAGCAGTACTTC,CASSPTGAEQYF
NA,NA,TRBV7-9,TRBJ1-5,TGTGCCAGCAGTACCGGGGCGGGCGGGAGCAATCAGCCCCAGCATTTT,CASSTGAGGSNQPQHF
NA,NA,TRBV29-1,TRBJ2-1,TGCAGCACCTGGACGGTAGCCTACAATGAGCAGTTCTTC,CSTWTVAYNEQFF
NA,NA,TRBV5-4,TRBJ1-2,TGTGCCAGCAGCTTGGGAATCAGCCACTATGGCTACACCTTC,CASSLGISHYGYTF
TRBD2,NA,TRBV7-2,TRBJ2-7,TGTGCCAGCAGCTTAGCACTAGCGGGAGAGCGGCGGGCTTACGAGCAGTACTTC,CASSLALAGERRAYEQYF
NA,NA,TRBV28,TRBJ1-2,TGTGCCAGCCTAGCGGGGGGGCTATGGTATGGCTACACCTTC,CASLAGGLWYGYTF
TRBD1,NA,TRBV5-4,TRBJ2-5,TGTGCCAGCAGCTTCCCGGGACAGGGATACCAAGAGACCCAGTACTTC,CASSFPGQGYQETQYF
NA,NA,TRBV7-3,TRBJ2-5,TGTGCCAGCAGCCCTGGAACTAGGAAGTTGGAGACCCAGTACTTC,CASSPGTRKLETQYF
NA,NA,TRBV29-1,TRBJ1-2,TGCAGCGTTGAAGTAAAGAGGGGGAACTATGGCTACACCTTC,CSVEVKRGNYGYTF
TRBD2,few,TRBV5-1,TRBJ2-3,TGCGCCAGCAGCTTGACGGGGACTAGCGGGAGAACAGATACGCAGTATTTT,CASSLTGTSGRTDTQYF